These 30 T cell receptor beta chains came from one sample sequenced in a study of blood T cell repertoires in COVID-19. Repertoires were generated with immunoSEQ multiplex PCR, while TCRdb's copy carries only in-frame clones and drops some. The sample records roughly 200,000 clones, 70% to 90% being singletons. What was sequenced was peripheral blood. These receptor sequences come from a man in his 60s with acute or convalescent COVID-19.

J is TRBJ1-2 and V is TRBV20-1; tentative D call: TRBD1 (5 bases). V shed 3 bases and J shed 7 bases, with 15 bases lying between them. This CDR3 has 13 residues. The V gene's germline CDR1 is DFQATT and CDR2 SNEGSKA (reference sequence). CDR3 protein: CSASDQGLSGYTF. CDR3 coding DNA: TGCAGTGCTAGTGATCAGGGTTTGAGTGGCTACACCTTC.

This rearrangement joins TRBV6-2 or TRBV6-3 to TRBJ2-7; TRBD1 is a possible D gene (5 bases). Germline-derived CDR1 and CDR2 are MNHEY and SVGEGT. The CDR3 covers 16 residues. Trimming pared 0 bases from V and 6 bases from J, leaving 18 bases between. DNA of the CDR3: TGTGCCAGCAGTTACTCGATCGGACAAGCCAAAGTCGAGCAGTACTTC. Amino acid sequence: CASSYSIGQAKVEQYF.

The V gene is TRBV27, the J gene TRBJ2-3, with 7 bases aligning to TRBD2. The germline V gene encodes CDR1 MNHEY and CDR2 SMNVEV (reference sequence). CDR3 length equals 15 residues. V was pared by 3 bases and J by 2 bases, with 5 bases of the junction left unmatched. CDR3 residues: CASSFRGRDTDTQYF. CDR3 DNA sequence: TGTGCCAGCAGTTTTCGGGGGAGGGACACAGATACGCAGTATTTT.

The V and J genes are TRBV20-1 and TRBJ2-7, with 10 bases identical to TRBD2. The CDR3 covers 16 residues. V lost 3 bases to trimming and J lost 0 bases; unmatched junction nucleotides: 8. The germline V gene has CDR1 DFQATT and CDR2 SNEGSKA (reference sequence). CDR3: CSASASGRALSYEQYF. The CDR3 DNA reads TGCAGTGCTAGTGCGAGCGGGAGGGCCCTCTCCTACGAGCAGTACTTC.

V is TRBV30 and J is TRBJ2-2; TRBD2 aligns across 10 bases. The CDR3 has 16 amino acids. The germline V gene has CDR1 GTSNPN and CDR2 SVGIG (reference sequence). V was clipped by 2 bases and J by 2 bases; unmatched bases: 5. The CDR3 reads CAWSPLAGLNTGELFF. CDR3 coding DNA: TGTGCCTGGAGTCCACTAGCGGGGCTCAACACCGGGGAGCTGTTTTTT.

The chain combines TRBV28 with TRBJ1-2; D may be TRBD1 (5 bases). Germline assignment: CDR1 MDHEN and CDR2 SYDVKM. The CDR3 is made up of 14 amino acids. Trimming took 7 bases from V and 1 from J, leaving 13 bases between them. The CDR3 region has the DNA TGTGCCAGCACCCTAGGGGCAGTTAACTATGGCTACACCTTC. Protein product: CASTLGAVNYGYTF.

The chain recombines TRBV3-1 (or the pseudogene TRBV3-2) with TRBJ1-6; TRBD1 is a possible D gene (5 bases). Germline CDR1 and CDR2: LGHDT and YNNKEL (reference sequence). The CDR3 loop spans 15 amino acids. V was cut by 3 bases and J by 5 bases, with 11 bases left in between. CDR3 in DNA: TGTGCCAGCAGCCAGAAGACAGCTAATAATTCACCCCTCCACTTT. Translation gives CASSQKTANNSPLHF.

The chain joins TRBV10-1 to TRBJ1-4; the D is unclear. CDR1 WNHNN and CDR2 SYGVQD come from the germline V gene (reference sequence). V lost 7 bases to trimming and J lost 7 bases, with 13 bases between them. The CDR3 spans 13 residues. The CDR3 DNA is TGCGCCAGCACCCGGGAGGTTACTGAAAAACTGTTTTTT. Protein sequence: CASTREVTEKLFF.

This rearrangement joins TRBV4-3 to TRBJ1-2; 7 bases fit TRBD1. Per the germline V gene, CDR1 is LGHNA and CDR2 is YSLEER. The CDR3 runs to 16 residues. Trimming took 0 bases from V and 3 from J; bases not matched to a gene: 7. CDR3 loop: CASSQDAGTEDYGYTF. The CDR3 coding sequence is TGCGCCAGCAGCCAAGATGCGGGGACAGAGGACTATGGCTACACCTTC.

This clone was seen a single time. The chain recombines TRBV11-3 with TRBJ1-1; 10 positions match TRBD1. Trimming at V came to 0 bases and at J to 0 bases, leaving 7 bases not matched to a gene. The CDR3 is made up of 18 amino acids. Germline CDR1 is SGHNT and CDR2 is YENEEA. The CDR3 here is CASSLEGTGVGMNTEAFF. Here the CDR3 DNA reads TGTGCCAGCAGCTTAGAAGGGACAGGGGTAGGGATGAACACTGAAGCTTTCTTT. The entire variable domain, with the rest obtained from reference TRBV11-3 and TRBJ1-1, is as follows: EAGVVQSPRYKIIEKKQPVAFWCNPISGHNTLYWYLQNLGQGPELLIRYENEEAVDDSQLPKDRFSAERLKGVDSTLKIQPAELGDSAVYLCASSLEGTGVGMNTEAFFGQGTRLTVV.

In this sample, this clone turned up a few times. This chain connects TRBV5-1 to TRBJ1-1; D is perhaps TRBD1 (5 bases). The CDR3 covers 15 residues. V lost 4 bases and J 4 bases, leaving 17 bases between the germline ends. Germline CDR1 and CDR2: SGHRS and YFSETQ. DNA for the CDR3: TGCGCCAGCAGCCCATGGACGGGGGTCGGCACTGAAGCTTTCTTT. It specifies CASSPWTGVGTEAFF.

The chain recombines TRBV9 with TRBJ2-1, with D unresolved. The CDR3 loop spans 16 amino acids. The ends were cut back, 0 bases at V and 3 bases at J, with 13 bases in the middle. CDR1 and CDR2 (germline): SGDLS, YYNGEE. CDR3 sequence reads: CASSVGQVDFYNEQFF. The CDR3 DNA reads as TGTGCCAGCAGCGTAGGGCAGGTTGATTTCTACAATGAGCAGTTCTTC. Combining the CDR3 with reference TRBV9 and TRBJ2-1 gives the whole variable domain DSGVTQTPKHLITATGQRVTLRCSPRSGDLSVYWYQQSLDQGLQFLIQYYNGEERAKGNILERFSAQQFPDLHSELNLSSLELGDSALYFCASSVGQVDFYNEQFFGPGTRLTVL.

V and J are TRBV18 and TRBJ2-1, with D possibly matching TRBD2 (6 bases). With 3 bases removed from V and 0 bases from J, the gap between germline ends came to 15 bases. The CDR3 totals 17 residues. Looked up from germline, CDR1 is KGHSH and CDR2 is LQKENI. The CDR3 nucleotides read TGTGCCAGCTCACCGCTGTTTGCGGGAAGCTCCTACAATGAGCAGTTCTTC. It yields the protein CASSPLFAGSSYNEQFF.

The chain employs TRBV3-1 (or the pseudogene TRBV3-2) and TRBJ2-7; D not resolved. From germline, CDR1 is LGHDT and CDR2 YNNKEL (reference sequence). The CDR3 has 16 amino acids. Deletions cut 0 bases from V and 5 bases from J, with 17 bases between. The CDR3 DNA reads as TGTGCCAGCAGCCAAGACAGGTCCTACTCCCCCAACGAGCAGTACTTC. This encodes CASSQDRSYSPNEQYF.

This rearrangement joins TRBV7-9 to TRBJ2-7, with 11 positions matching TRBD2. The CDR3 is 17 amino acids. Per germline, CDR1 SEHNR and CDR2 FQNEAQ (reference sequence). The J segment lost 5 bases and the V segment lost 1 base, leaving 10 bases of the junction unmatched. Here the CDR3 DNA reads TGTGCCAGCAGCTTAGGACTAGCGGGGACAAGGCGGCACGAGCAGTACTTC. Its protein product is CASSLGLAGTRRHEQYF.

Note on this clone: A junction boundary mismatches the germline segment, possibly from a read error. The J gene is TRBJ2-1, the V gene TRBV7-7, with TRBD2 matching over 10 bases. CDR1 and CDR2 (germline): SSHAT, FNYEAQ (reference sequence). The CDR3 consists of 15 residues. The CDR3: CASRGGLAVYNEQFF. The CDR3 coding sequence is TGTGCTAGCAGAGGAGGACTAGCGGTCTACAATGAGCAGTTCTTC. Supplemented by reference TRBV7-7 and TRBJ2-1, the full variable domain reads GAGVSQSPRYKVTKRGQDVTLRCDPISSHATLYWYQQALGQGPEFLTYFNYEAQPDKSGLPSDRFSAERPEGSISTLTIQRTEQRDSAMYRCASRGGLAVYNEQFFGPGTRLTVL.

V and J are TRBV3-1 (or the pseudogene TRBV3-2) and TRBJ1-2, with D maybe TRBD1 (5 bases). Germline V gives CDR1 LGHDT, CDR2 YNNKEL (reference sequence). Trimming stripped 4 bases from V and 7 bases from J, with 13 bases between. This CDR3 is 13 amino acids long. DNA of the CDR3: TGTGCCAGCAGCCTCGGCAGGGTAGGTGGCTACACCTTC. Its translation is CASSLGRVGGYTF.

The chain joins TRBV15 to TRBJ1-1, with a weak D call TRBD1 (6 bases). With 0 bases removed from V and 11 bases from J, the gap between germline ends came to 19 bases. The CDR3 covers 15 residues. Germline lookup yields CDR1 LNHNV and CDR2 YYDKDF (reference sequence). This chain's CDR3 is CATSREGVRGAPAFF. The CDR3 region has the DNA TGTGCCACCAGCAGAGAGGGAGTTCGGGGGGCGCCCGCTTTCTTT.

The gene calls are TRBV18 and TRBJ2-1; possible D gene TRBD1, 8 bases. CDR1 is KGHSH, CDR2 LQKENI, per germline. The CDR3 is 15 residues long. With 5 bases removed from V and 3 bases from J, the gap between germline ends came to 14 bases. The chain's CDR3 is CASSSTGGDYNEQFF. The DNA of the CDR3 is TGTGCCAGCTCATCTACAGGGGGGGACTACAATGAGCAGTTCTTC.

The gene calls are TRBV5-6 and TRBJ1-4; a weak D match, TRBD1 (5 bases). Per the germline V gene, CDR1 is SGHDT and CDR2 is YYEEEE. V was clipped by 0 bases and J by 0 bases, with 9 bases between them. This CDR3 spans 16 amino acids. CDR3 DNA: TGTGCCAGCAGCTTGGCCGGAGGGGCAACTAATGAAAAACTGTTTTTT. Protein sequence: CASSLAGGATNEKLFF.

The chain links TRBV15 to TRBJ1-2, with no clear D. This CDR3 region has 14 residues. V lost 0 bases, J lost 4 bases, and 9 bases lay in between. CDR1 LNHNV and CDR2 YYDKDF come from the germline V gene (reference sequence). The CDR3 nucleotides read TGTGCCACCAGCAGAGAACGGGGTAGCTATGGCTACACCTTC. Amino acid sequence: CATSRERGSYGYTF.

The CDR3 nucleotides are TGTGCCAGCAGCCAAGATTTAGCGGGAGTTCCCTACGAGCAGTACTTC. This codes for CASSQDLAGVPYEQYF. The rearrangement joins TRBV4-2 to TRBJ2-7; 9 bases match TRBD2. Germline V gives CDR1 LGHNA, CDR2 YNFKEQ. This CDR3 has 16 amino acids. The J segment lost 2 bases and the V segment lost 0 bases, leaving 5 bases of the junction unmatched.

This clone occurred once. V is TRBV27 and J is TRBJ1-6, with 7 nucleotides matching TRBD1. The J segment lost 0 bases and the V segment lost 5 bases, leaving 7 bases of the junction unmatched. This CDR3 spans 17 amino acids. CDR1 is MNHEY, CDR2 SMNVEV, per germline (reference sequence). CDR3 sequence reads: CASSSYRGFSYNSPLHF. CDR3 coding DNA: TGTGCCAGCAGTAGTTACAGGGGTTTCTCCTATAATTCACCCCTCCACTTT.

This rearrangement joins TRBV6-2 or TRBV6-3 to TRBJ2-3, with D possibly being TRBD2 (5 bases). The CDR3 has 16 residues. V was trimmed by 5 bases and J by 0 bases, leaving 15 bases between them. Germline V gives CDR1 MNHEY, CDR2 SVGEGT. The CDR3 sequence: CASSPRLRPSTDTQYF. The DNA for the CDR3 is TGTGCCAGCAGTCCCAGACTACGACCTAGCACAGATACGCAGTATTTT.

The V call is TRBV7-2, the J call TRBJ2-7; 8 bases fit TRBD1. The CDR3 contains 15 residues. Germline V gene data show CDR1 as SGHTA and CDR2 as FQGNSA. The trim removed 1 base at V and 0 bases at J, leaving 2 bases unmatched. The CDR3 sequence: CASSLVGQGSYEQYF. CDR3 in DNA: TGTGCCAGCAGCTTAGTTGGACAGGGCTCCTACGAGCAGTACTTC.

The chain carries TRBV19 and TRBJ2-7; TRBD1 matches at 7 bases. This CDR3 has 15 amino acids. From germline, CDR1 is LNHDA and CDR2 SQIVND (reference sequence). Unmatched junction bases numbered 3, after V lost 1 base and J lost 0 bases. The DNA for the CDR3 is TGTGCCAGTAGTATAGTCTGGGACAGCTCCTACGAGCAGTACTTC. Translation gives CASSIVWDSSYEQYF.

This chain joins TRBV7-9 and TRBJ2-7; D unresolved. Germline lookup yields CDR1 SEHNR and CDR2 FQNEAQ (reference sequence). CDR3 length: 12 residues. V lost 3 bases, J lost 2 bases, and 5 bases lay in between. This chain's CDR3 is CASSFKTYEQYF. CDR3 coding DNA: TGTGCCAGCAGCTTCAAAACCTACGAGCAGTACTTC.

This rearrangement joins TRBV28 to TRBJ1-6, with a tentative D call TRBD1 (6 bases). There are 20 residues in the CDR3. Trimming pared 5 bases from V and 0 bases from J, leaving 23 bases between. The germline gives CDR1 MDHEN, CDR2 SYDVKM. The CDR3 DNA reads as TGTGCCAGCAGTCCTAGTTATAGGGGGATCCCGAGCTCCTATAATTCACCCCTCCACTTT. Encoded protein: CASSPSYRGIPSSYNSPLHF. The full variable domain, its missing parts supplied by reference TRBV28 and TRBJ1-6, is DVKVTQSSRYLVKRTGEKVFLECVQDMDHENMFWYRQDPGLGLRLIYFSYDVKMKEKGDIPEGYSVSREKKERFSLILESASTNQTSMYLCASSPSYRGIPSSYNSPLHFGNGTRLTVT.

The rearrangement uses TRBV7-9 and TRBJ2-1; 7 nucleotides match TRBD2. This CDR3 region has 15 residues. The germline V gene has CDR1 SEHNR and CDR2 FQNEAQ (reference sequence). The trim removed 3 bases at V and 6 bases at J, leaving 8 bases unmatched. The CDR3 reads CASSLGGRLGNEQFF. CDR3 coding DNA: TGTGCCAGCAGCTTGGGCGGGAGACTGGGCAATGAGCAGTTCTTC.

This rearrangement joins TRBV28 to TRBJ2-3; 8 nucleotides match TRBD1. The CDR3 is made up of 13 amino acids. The germline gives CDR1 MDHEN, CDR2 SYDVKM. J gave up 3 bases and V 5 bases, and 1 base lay outside the gene matches. CDR3 sequence (DNA): TGTGCCAGCAGTGGGACAGGAACAGATACGCAGTATTTT. Translation: CASSGTGTDTQYF.